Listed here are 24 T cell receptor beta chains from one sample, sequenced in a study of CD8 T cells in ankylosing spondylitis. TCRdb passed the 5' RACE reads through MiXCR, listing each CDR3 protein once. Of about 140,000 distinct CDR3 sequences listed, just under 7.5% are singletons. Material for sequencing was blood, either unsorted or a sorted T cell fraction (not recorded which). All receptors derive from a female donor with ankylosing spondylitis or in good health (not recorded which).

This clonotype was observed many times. The CDR3 loop reads CAISEPGRRGDTQYF. DNA of the CDR3: TGTGCCATCAGTGAGCCGGGGCGGAGGGGGGATACGCAGTATTTT. This chain connects TRBV10-3 to TRBJ2-3; possibly TRBD1 or TRBD2 for D (6 bases each). Germline CDR1 and CDR2: ENHRY and SYGVKD. V lost 2 bases, J lost 6 bases, and 15 bases lay in between. The length of the CDR3 is 15 residues.

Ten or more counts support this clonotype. CDR3 sequence (DNA): TGTGCCAGCAGCCAACAGGGGGCAAGAGAGACCCAGTACTTC. This encodes CASSQQGARETQYF. The chain recombines TRBV12-3 or TRBV12-4 with TRBJ2-5; 9 nucleotides line up with TRBD1. The CDR3 extends over 14 amino acids. Trimming at V came to 6 bases and at J to 4 bases, leaving 6 bases not matched to a gene.

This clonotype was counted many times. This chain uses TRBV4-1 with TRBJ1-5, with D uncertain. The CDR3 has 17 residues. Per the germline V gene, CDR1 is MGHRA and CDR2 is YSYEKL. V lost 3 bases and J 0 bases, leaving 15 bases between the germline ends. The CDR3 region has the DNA TGCGCCAGCAGCCAGGTCTTTCAGGTCTATAGCAATCAGCCCCAGCATTTT. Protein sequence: CASSQVFQVYSNQPQHF.

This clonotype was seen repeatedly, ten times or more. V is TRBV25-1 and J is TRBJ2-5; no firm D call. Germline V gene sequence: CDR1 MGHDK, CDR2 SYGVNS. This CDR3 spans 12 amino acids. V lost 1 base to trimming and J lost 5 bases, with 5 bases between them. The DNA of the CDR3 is TGTGCCAGCAGTGAATGGTCCGAGACCCAGTACTTC. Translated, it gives CASSEWSETQYF.

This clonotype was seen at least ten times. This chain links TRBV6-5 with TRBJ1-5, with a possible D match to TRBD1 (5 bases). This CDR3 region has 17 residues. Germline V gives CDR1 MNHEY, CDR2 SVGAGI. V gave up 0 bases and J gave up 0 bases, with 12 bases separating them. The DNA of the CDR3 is TGTGCCAGCAGTTACTCAGGCAGGGATTATAGCAATCAGCCCCAGCATTTT. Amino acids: CASSYSGRDYSNQPQHF.

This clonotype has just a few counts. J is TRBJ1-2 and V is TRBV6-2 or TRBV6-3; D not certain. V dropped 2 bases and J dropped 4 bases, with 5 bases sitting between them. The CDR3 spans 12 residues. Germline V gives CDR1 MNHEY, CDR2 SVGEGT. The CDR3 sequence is CASSYQIYGYTF. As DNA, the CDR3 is TGTGCCAGCAGTTACCAGATCTATGGCTACACCTTC.

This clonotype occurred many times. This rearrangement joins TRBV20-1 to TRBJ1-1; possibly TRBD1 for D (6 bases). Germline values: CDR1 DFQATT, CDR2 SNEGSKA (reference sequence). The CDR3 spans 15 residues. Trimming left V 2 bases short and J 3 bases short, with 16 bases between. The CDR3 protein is CSARSQGYAHTEAFF. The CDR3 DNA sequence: TGCAGTGCTAGATCCCAGGGGTACGCGCACACTGAAGCTTTCTTT.

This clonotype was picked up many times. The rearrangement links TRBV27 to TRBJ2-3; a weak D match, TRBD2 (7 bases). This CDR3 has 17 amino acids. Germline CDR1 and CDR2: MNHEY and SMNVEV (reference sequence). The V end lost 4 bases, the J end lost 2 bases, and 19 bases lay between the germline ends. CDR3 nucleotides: TGTGCCAGCAGTTCCCCTCGCGGGGGCCATTCCACAGATACGCAGTATTTT. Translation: CASSSPRGGHSTDTQYF.

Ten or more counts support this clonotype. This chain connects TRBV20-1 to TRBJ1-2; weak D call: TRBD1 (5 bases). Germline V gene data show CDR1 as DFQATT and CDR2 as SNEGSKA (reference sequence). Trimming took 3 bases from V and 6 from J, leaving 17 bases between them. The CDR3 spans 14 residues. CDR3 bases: TGCAGTGCTAGGGGGGGAGGGATTAAGGATGGCTACACCTTC. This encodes CSARGGGIKDGYTF.

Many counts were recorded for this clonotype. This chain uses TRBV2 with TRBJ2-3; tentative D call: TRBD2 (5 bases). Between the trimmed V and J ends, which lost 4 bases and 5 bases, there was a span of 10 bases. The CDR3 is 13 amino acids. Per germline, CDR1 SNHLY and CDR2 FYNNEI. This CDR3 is CASSVDRGDTQYF. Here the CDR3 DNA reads TGTGCCAGCAGTGTAGACCGGGGAGATACGCAGTATTTT. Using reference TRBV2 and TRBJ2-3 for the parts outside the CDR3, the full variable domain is EPEVTQTPSHQVTQMGQEVILRCVPISNHLYFYWYRQILGQKVEFLVSFYNNEISEKSEIFDDQFSVERPDGSNFTLKIRSTKLEDSAMYFCASSVDRGDTQYFGPGTRLTVL.

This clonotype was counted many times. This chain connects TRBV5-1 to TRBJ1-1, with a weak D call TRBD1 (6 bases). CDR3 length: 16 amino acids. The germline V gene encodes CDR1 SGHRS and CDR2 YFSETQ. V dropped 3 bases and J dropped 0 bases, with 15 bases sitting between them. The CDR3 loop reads CASSSSRQDMNTEAFF. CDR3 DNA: TGCGCCAGCAGCTCCTCCCGACAGGACATGAACACTGAAGCTTTCTTT.

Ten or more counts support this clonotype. The chain's CDR3 is CASSVPEILRQGVHEQFF. DNA of the CDR3: TGTGCCAGCAGTGTACCAGAAATATTGAGACAGGGGGTACATGAGCAGTTCTTC. This rearrangement joins TRBV9 to TRBJ2-1; 9 bases are a match to TRBD1. Losses at the gene ends were 5 bases for V and 8 bases for J; bases not matched to a gene: 20. The CDR3 spans 18 residues. CDR1 is SGDLS, CDR2 YYNGEE, per germline.

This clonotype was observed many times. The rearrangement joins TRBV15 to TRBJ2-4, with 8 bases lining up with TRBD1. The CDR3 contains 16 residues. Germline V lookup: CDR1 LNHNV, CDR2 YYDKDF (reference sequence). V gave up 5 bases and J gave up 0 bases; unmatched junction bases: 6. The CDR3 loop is CATSEGQAVAKNIQYF. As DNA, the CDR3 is TGTGCCACCAGCGAGGGACAGGCCGTAGCCAAAAACATTCAGTACTTC.

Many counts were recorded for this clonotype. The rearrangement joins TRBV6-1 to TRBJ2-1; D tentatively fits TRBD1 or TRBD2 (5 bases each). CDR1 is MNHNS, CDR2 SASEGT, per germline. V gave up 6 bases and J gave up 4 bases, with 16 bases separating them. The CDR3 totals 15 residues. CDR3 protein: CASSREGIRYNEQFF. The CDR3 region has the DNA TGTGCCAGCAGCCGAGAGGGGATTCGGTACAATGAGCAGTTCTTC.

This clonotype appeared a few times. CDR3 DNA: TGTGCCAGCAGCCAATCCCGGCTAGCGGGGGGGCCCCACGAGCAGTACTTC. The encoded protein is CASSQSRLAGGPHEQYF. The chain combines TRBV4-2 with TRBJ2-7, with TRBD2 identical over 12 bases. Per germline, CDR1 LGHNA and CDR2 YNFKEQ. The CDR3 is 17 residues long. The V gene end was trimmed by 2 bases and the J gene end by 5 bases; junction bases not matched to a gene: 10.

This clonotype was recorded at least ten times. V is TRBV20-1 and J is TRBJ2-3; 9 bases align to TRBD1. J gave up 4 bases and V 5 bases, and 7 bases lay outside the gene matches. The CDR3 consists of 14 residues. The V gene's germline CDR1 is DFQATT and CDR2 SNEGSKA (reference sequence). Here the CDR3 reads CSAGTGIRADTQYF. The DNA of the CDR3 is TGCAGTGCTGGGACAGGGATCAGGGCAGATACGCAGTATTTT.

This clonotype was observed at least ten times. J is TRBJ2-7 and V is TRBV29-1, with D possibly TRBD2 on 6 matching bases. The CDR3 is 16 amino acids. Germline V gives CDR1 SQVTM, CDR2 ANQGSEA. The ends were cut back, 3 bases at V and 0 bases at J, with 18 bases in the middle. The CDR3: CSVEGVGSGSSYEQYF. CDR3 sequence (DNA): TGCAGCGTTGAGGGGGTGGGTAGCGGAAGCTCCTACGAGCAGTACTTC.

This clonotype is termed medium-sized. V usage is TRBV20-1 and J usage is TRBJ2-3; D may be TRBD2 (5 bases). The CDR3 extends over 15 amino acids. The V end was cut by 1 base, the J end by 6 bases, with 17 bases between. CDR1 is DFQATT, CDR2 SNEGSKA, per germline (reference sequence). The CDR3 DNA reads TGCAGTGCTAGAGCTGCCCAGACGAGGGCTGATACGCAGTATTTT. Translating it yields CSARAAQTRADTQYF.

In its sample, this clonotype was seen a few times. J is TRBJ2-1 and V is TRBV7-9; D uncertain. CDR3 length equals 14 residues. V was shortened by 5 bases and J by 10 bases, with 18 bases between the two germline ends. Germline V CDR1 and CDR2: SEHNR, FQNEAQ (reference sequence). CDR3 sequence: CASSQMITVNEQFF. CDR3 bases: TGTGCCAGCAGCCAGATGATAACGGTTAACGAGCAGTTCTTC.

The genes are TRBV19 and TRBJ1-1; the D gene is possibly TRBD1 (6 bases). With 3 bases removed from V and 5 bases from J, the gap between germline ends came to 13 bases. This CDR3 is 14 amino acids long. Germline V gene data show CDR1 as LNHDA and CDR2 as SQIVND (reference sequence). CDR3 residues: CASSMLQGETEAFF. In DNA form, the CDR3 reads TGTGCCAGTAGTATGCTACAGGGAGAGACTGAAGCTTTCTTT.

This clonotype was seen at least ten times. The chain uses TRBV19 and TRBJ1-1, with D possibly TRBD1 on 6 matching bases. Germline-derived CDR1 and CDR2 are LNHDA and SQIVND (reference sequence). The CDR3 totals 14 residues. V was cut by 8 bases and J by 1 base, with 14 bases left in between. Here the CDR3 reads CASVEGGSNTEAFF. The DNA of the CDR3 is TGTGCCAGTGTAGAAGGGGGATCGAACACTGAAGCTTTCTTT.

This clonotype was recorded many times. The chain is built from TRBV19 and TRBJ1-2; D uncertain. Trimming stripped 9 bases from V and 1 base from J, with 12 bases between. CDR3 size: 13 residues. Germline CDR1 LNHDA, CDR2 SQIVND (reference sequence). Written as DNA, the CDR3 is TGTGCCAGCGGGAGCAGGAGTAACTATGGCTACACCTTC. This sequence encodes CASGSRSNYGYTF.

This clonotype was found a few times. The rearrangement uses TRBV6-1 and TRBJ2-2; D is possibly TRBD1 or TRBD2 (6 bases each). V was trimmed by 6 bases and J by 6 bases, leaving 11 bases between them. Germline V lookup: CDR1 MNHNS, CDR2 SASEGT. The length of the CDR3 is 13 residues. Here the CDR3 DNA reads TGTGCCAGCAGACATAGGGGGGCCGGGGAGCTGTTTTTT. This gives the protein CASRHRGAGELFF.

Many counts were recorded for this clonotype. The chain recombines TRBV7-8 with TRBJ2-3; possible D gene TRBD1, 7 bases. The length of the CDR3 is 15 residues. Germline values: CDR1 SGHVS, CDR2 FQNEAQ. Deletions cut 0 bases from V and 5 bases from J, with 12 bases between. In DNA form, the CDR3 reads TGTGCCAGCAGCTTAGCCCGGCAGGGGGGAGATACGCAGTATTTT. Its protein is CASSLARQGGDTQYF. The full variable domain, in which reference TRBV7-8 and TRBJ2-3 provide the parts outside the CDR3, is GAGVSQSPRYKVAKRGQDVALRCDPISGHVSLFWYQQALGQGPEFLTYFQNEAQLDKSGLPSDRFFAERPEGSVSTLKIQRTQQEDSAVYLCASSLARQGGDTQYFGPGTRLTVL.